The 9 T cell receptor beta chains given below trace back to one sample, sequenced in a study of blood T cell repertoires in COVID-19. Sequencing was performed with immunoSEQ multiplex PCR; in TCRdb, only in-frame clones are kept and a portion is missing. The sample comprises 100,000 to 150,000 clones, over 75% of which are singletons, and 5% to 7.5% rests with the top ten. The specimen was peripheral blood. The receptor set was obtained from an elderly man with active or convalescent COVID-19.

The genes are TRBV28 and TRBJ2-3, with 8 bases lining up with TRBD2. CDR1 is MDHEN, CDR2 SYDVKM, per germline. This CDR3 contains 14 residues. V dropped 5 bases and J dropped 3; count of bases not matched to a gene: 4. The CDR3 DNA reads as TGTGCCAGCAGTCACCGGGGGGGAACAGATACGCAGTATTTT. This gives the protein CASSHRGGTDTQYF.

The chain is built from TRBV29-1 and TRBJ1-2; TRBD1 matches at 7 bases. The ends lost 2 bases at V and 5 bases at J; junction bases unmatched: 2. The CDR3 totals 12 residues. In germline, CDR1 is SQVTM, CDR2 ANQGSEA. Here the CDR3 reads CSVETGVYGYTF. The CDR3 nucleotides are TGCAGCGTTGAAACAGGGGTGTATGGCTACACCTTC.

The chain recombines TRBV5-6 with TRBJ1-1, with a tentative D call TRBD1 (6 bases). CDR3 size: 14 residues. V gave up 4 bases and J gave up 5 bases, with 15 bases separating them. Per germline, CDR1 SGHDT and CDR2 YYEEEE. In DNA form, the CDR3 reads TGTGCCAGCAGCCCCGCAGGGGTGTGGACTGAAGCTTTCTTT. Translation: CASSPAGVWTEAFF.

V and J are TRBV27 and TRBJ2-1, with 7 bases aligning to TRBD2. This CDR3 spans 16 amino acids. Trimming cost V 5 bases and J 2 bases; bases outside gene matches: 9. Germline V CDR1 and CDR2: MNHEY, SMNVEV (reference sequence). CDR3 region: CASSQGAGDPYNEQFF. The CDR3 nucleotides are TGTGCCAGCAGTCAAGGGGCGGGGGATCCCTACAATGAGCAGTTCTTC.

The CDR3 here is CASSSGQGSLETQYF. Here the CDR3 DNA reads TGTGCCAGCAGCTCGGGACAGGGGAGTTTGGAGACCCAGTACTTC. The chain combines TRBV7-2 with TRBJ2-5; TRBD1 matches at 10 bases. The CDR3 covers 15 residues. Germline CDR1 and CDR2: SGHTA and FQGNSA. After removal of 4 bases from V and 5 bases from J, the junction contained 7 bases not matched to a gene.

The rearrangement joins TRBV12-3 or TRBV12-4 to TRBJ1-2, with 12 nucleotides matching TRBD1. Unmatched junction bases numbered 3, after V lost 6 bases and J lost 7 bases. This CDR3 is 13 amino acids long. Here the CDR3 DNA reads TGTGCCAGCAGGGGGGACAGGGGGCCTGGCTACACCTTC. Amino acids: CASRGDRGPGYTF.

The sample holds a few counts of this clone. V and J are TRBV20-1 and TRBJ2-1; D possibly corresponds to TRBD2 (5 bases). CDR3 length equals 15 residues. V lost 3 bases and J lost 4, with 16 bases in between. Germline V gene data show CDR1 as DFQATT and CDR2 as SNEGSKA (reference sequence). CDR3 region: CSASRGNYHYNEQFF. CDR3 nucleotides: TGCAGTGCTAGTAGAGGGAACTACCATTACAATGAGCAGTTCTTC.

In this sample, this clone turned up once. The J gene is TRBJ2-6, the V gene TRBV12-5, with 11 bases fitting TRBD1. After removal of 4 bases from V and 0 bases from J, the junction contained 17 bases not matched to a gene. The germline V gene encodes CDR1 LGHNT and CDR2 FRNRAP. This CDR3 is 22 amino acids long. In DNA form, the CDR3 reads TGTGCTAGTGGTTCTCTCGTCCCGGGACAGGGGGGGATCTTCTCTGGGGCCAACGTCCTGACTTTC. Protein sequence: CASGSLVPGQGGIFSGANVLTF. Full variable domain (rest looked up from reference TRBV12-5 and TRBJ2-6): DARVTQTPRHKVTEMGQEVTMRCQPILGHNTVFWYRQTMMQGLELLAYFRNRAPLDDSGMPKDRFSAEMPDATLATLKIQPSEPRDSAVYFCASGSLVPGQGGIFSGANVLTFGAGSRLTVL.

The chain couples TRBV12-3 or TRBV12-4 to TRBJ1-2, with 7 bases aligning to TRBD1. CDR3 length equals 13 residues. Germline trimming cut 5 bases from V and 3 bases from J; bases unmatched to any gene: 3. The CDR3 here is CASSPDRDYGYTF. In nucleotides, the CDR3 is TGTGCCAGCAGTCCAGACAGGGACTATGGCTACACCTTC.